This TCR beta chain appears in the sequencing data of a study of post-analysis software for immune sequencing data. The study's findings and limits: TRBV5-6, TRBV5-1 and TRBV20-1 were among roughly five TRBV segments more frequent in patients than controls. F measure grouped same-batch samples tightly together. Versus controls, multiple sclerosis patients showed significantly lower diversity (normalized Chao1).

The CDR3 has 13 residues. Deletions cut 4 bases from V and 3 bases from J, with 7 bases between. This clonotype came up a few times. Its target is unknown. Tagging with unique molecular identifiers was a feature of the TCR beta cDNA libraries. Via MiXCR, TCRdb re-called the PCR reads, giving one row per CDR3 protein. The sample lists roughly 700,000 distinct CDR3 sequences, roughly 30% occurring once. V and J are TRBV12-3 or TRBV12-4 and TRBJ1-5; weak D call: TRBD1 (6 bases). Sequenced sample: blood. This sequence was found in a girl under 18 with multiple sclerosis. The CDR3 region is CASSWDTNQPQHF. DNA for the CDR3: TGTGCCAGCAGTTGGGACACCAATCAGCCCCAGCATTTT.